The entry that follows covers one TCR beta chain sequence. The antigen remains undetermined. The CDR3 consists of 22 residues. V was pared by 7 bases and J by 0 bases, with 18 bases of the junction left unmatched. The germline CDR1 and CDR2 sequences are LNHDA and SQIVND (reference sequence). Only in-frame clones appear in the TCRdb table, and some are missing; sequencing was by immunoSEQ multiplex PCR. The table has approximately 340,000 clones, approximately 85% seen once. This sample stems from a study of Ad26.COV2.S vaccination and SARS-CoV-2 variants. Study background: Donor participated within the Ad26.COV2.S arm of the COV1001 trial. Broader study findings: Substantial post-vaccination breadth of spike-specific CD8+ and CD4+ T cell responses was reported. It is possible that the TCR breadth and depth analyses underestimated the total T cell responses. People who got the vaccine or the placebo had similar non-spike TCR breadth.

Treatment denoted: about 20 received Ad26.COV2.S at low or high dose, single or two shots; roughly five received placebo; per-sample allocation not given. Collection of samples fell on day 63 after the first vaccine or placebo injection. This TCR derives from a person between 18 and 65 years old who received the Ad26.COV2.S COVID-19 vaccine or a placebo. Sequencing was performed on peripheral blood, taken in a trial of Ad26.COV2.S vaccine versus placebo. The gene calls are TRBV19 and TRBJ2-2; 15 bases are a match to TRBD2. The CDR3 DNA sequence: TGTGCCAGTACCAATGGACTAGCGGGAGGGCCGACCTTTGGTTCGAACACCGGGGAGCTGTTTTTT. This encodes CASTNGLAGGPTFGSNTGELFF.